This T cell receptor (beta chain) is drawn from a study of blood T cell repertoires in COVID-19. Background on the study: Samples came from the United States, Italy and Spain, spanning acute and convalescent COVID-19.

The CDR3 is made up of 15 amino acids. Deletions cut 4 bases from V and 6 bases from J, with 16 bases between. The germline V gene encodes CDR1 SGHTA and CDR2 FQGNSA. TCRdb keeps only in-frame clones here, not all; method: immunoSEQ multiplex PCR. The sample yields about 160,000 clones, roughly 93% seen once. This TCR came from a woman in her 50s with acute or convalescent COVID-19. Sequenced material: peripheral blood. The genes are TRBV7-2 and TRBJ2-1, with D possibly TRBD2 on 5 matching bases. DNA for the CDR3: TGTGCCAGCAGCTGGAGTGGTCCGGCGGGCAATGAGCAGTTCTTC. This codes for CASSWSGPAGNEQFF.